Described below is a single TCR beta chain sequence and its context. This clonotype was recorded a few times. Its recognized antigen is unknown. Per-base qualities were not stored, and no clone one base away is much larger. Stable Graves' hyperthyroidism was defined as no progression to ophthalmopathy during 18 months of follow-up. Hyperthyroidism patients were newly diagnosed, had a disease duration of under 2 months, and were aged 18 to 65 years. Any patient with an uncontrolled infection, another autoimmune disease, pregnancy or lactation was excluded. Diagnoses were based on clinical symptoms, serum thyroxine and TRAb, thyroid ultrasound and orbital computed tomography. Ficoll-Paque density gradient centrifugation was used to isolate PBMCs from about 10 ml of fresh peripheral blood. Trizol reagent was used to extract total RNA, and RNA quality was then checked on an Agilent 2100 Bioanalyzer. The data were obtained in a study of T cells in Graves' hyperthyroidism and ophthalmopathy (dated by TCRdb to between 2018 and 2021). Study-wide context: Peripheral blood was sampled at the time of initial diagnosis, prior to any treatment. To identify TCR V-J signatures that set the groups apart, the researchers used a discovery cohort of more than 95 patients, made up of under 45 with Graves' ophthalmopathy and about 59 with stable Graves' hyperthyroidism. Whether ophthalmopathy could be predicted prospectively was tested in an independent validation cohort made up of 18 to 20 hyperthyroidism patients plus 17 patients who later progressed to ophthalmopathy. The roughly 100 discovery patients were randomly divided into training and test sets at a 7:3 ratio. In six Graves' hyperthyroidism patients, the study also compared T-cell repertoires from thyroid tissue with T-cell repertoires from blood. After sampling, hyperthyroidism patients received methimazole starting at 30 mg daily, and ophthalmopathy patients received high-dose intravenous methylprednisolone. According to the paper, TCR Vbeta CDR3 sequencing was carried out on more than 120 peripheral blood samples, which came from around 43 ophthalmopathy, approximately 72 hyperthyroidism and about 17 progressor patients.

Counted from cysteine to phenylalanine, this CDR3 has 15 amino acids. Only the CDR3 region is kept as DNA, spanning 45 bases read in frame from base 1. Trimming at the junction amounts to 0 bases on V and 4 bases on J, and the germline ends lie 12 bases apart. CDR1 and CDR2 are drawn from the germline V gene: SGHRS, YFSETQ. Broad study findings and their caveats: Sample size was not statistically predetermined, and blinding of investigators to group allocation was not performed. In validation, progression to ophthalmopathy was predicted by the model with 65% to 71% sensitivity and about 72% specificity, a median of about 6.4 months before onset. In cross-validation, a model built on a 13 V-J signature told ophthalmopathy apart from stable hyperthyroidism with approximately 91% sensitivity and around 84% specificity, and in testing the same model reached 80%/75%. Blood samples also contained most of the expanded thyroid clonotypes (frequency above 0.001), which suggests that blood repertoires may reflect thyroid immune responses.

TCR beta CDR3 regions were amplified from RNA transcripts. The TCR CDR3 was subjected to a first round of RT-PCR using the HTBI primer set and the Qiagen OneStep RT-PCR kit. A second multiplex PCR round built the libraries, followed by size selection and purification. Sequencing of the libraries was done on an Illumina HiSeq2000 using paired-end 100 bp reads. The authors' analysis ran thus. SOAPnuke was used to process the raw data, throwing out any read that contained adapters or uncalled bases, had a mean Phred below 15, or lacked an exact constant-primer or identifier match. COPE v1.2.5 was used to merge high-quality paired reads, and clonotypes were defined as unique nucleotide sequences. MiTCR v1.1 was used to align clonotypes to the IMGT TRBV, TRBD and TRBJ reference segments. The analysis included only V-J combinations with a frequency above 0.0001, which together covered roughly 99% of the repertoires. A TCS score was defined as the ratio of F50 (clonal expansion) to E x V (chaos), with BLOSUM62-based TCRdist applied between CDR3 peptides within each V-J. Welch's t-statistics and random forest reduced fewer than 600 V-J features to 10 to 15, which were used in a naive Bayes classifier (R e1071). TCRdb applied fastp at Q25 and MiXCR to the public reads, then kept only in-frame beta chains. Rows matching on CDR3 protein sequence are summarized as one entry with the most common DNA and genes. TCRdb's processing, not the study's, gives the V and J calls here. The table for this sample lists some 700,000 distinct CDR3 sequences; roughly a sixth of them were counted only once. The ten largest clones take up around 15% of the sample.

Sequenced: blood. Recombination connected TRBV5-1 to TRBJ2-3, and TRBD1 may be the D gene, going by 5 matching bases. This receptor was taken from a man over 45 with Graves' hyperthyroidism. CDR3 region: CASSLVWTNSDTQYF. The DNA sequence is as follows: TGCGCCAGCAGCTTGGTCTGGACAAATTCAGATACGCAGTATTTT.